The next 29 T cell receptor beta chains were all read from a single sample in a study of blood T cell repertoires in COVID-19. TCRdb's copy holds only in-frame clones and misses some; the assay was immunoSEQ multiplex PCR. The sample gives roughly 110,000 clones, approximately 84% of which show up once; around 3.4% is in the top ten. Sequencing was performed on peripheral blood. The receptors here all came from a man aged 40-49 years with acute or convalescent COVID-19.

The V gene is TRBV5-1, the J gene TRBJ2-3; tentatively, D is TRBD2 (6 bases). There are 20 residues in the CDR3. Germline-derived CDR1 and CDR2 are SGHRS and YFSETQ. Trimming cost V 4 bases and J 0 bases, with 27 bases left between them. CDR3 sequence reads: CASSPAGLAQPLFSTDTQYF. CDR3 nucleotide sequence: TGCGCCAGCAGCCCGGCGGGGCTAGCGCAACCACTATTCAGCACAGATACGCAGTATTTT.

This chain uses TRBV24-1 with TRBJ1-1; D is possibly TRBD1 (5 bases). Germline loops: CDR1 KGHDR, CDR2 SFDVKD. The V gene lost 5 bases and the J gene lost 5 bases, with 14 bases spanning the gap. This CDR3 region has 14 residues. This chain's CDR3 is CATSASGRGTEAFF. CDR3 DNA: TGTGCCACCAGTGCCTCAGGGAGGGGTACTGAAGCTTTCTTT.

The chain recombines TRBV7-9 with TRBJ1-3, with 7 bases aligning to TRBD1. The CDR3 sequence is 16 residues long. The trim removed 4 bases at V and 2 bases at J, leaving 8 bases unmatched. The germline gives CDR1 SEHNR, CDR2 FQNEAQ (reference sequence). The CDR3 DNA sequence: TGTGCCAGCAGCTCCCTCCAGGGGGTCCCTGGAAACACCATATATTTT. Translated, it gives CASSSLQGVPGNTIYF.

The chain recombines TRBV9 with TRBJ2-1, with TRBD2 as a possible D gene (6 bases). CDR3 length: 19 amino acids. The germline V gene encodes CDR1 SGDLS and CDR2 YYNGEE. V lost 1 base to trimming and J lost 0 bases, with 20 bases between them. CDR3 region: CASSVPSSVATSSYNEQFF. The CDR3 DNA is TGTGCCAGCAGCGTACCGTCTAGCGTCGCGACGAGCTCCTACAATGAGCAGTTCTTC. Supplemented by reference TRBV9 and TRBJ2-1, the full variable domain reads DSGVTQTPKHLITATGQRVTLRCSPRSGDLSVYWYQQSLDQGLQFLIQYYNGEERAKGNILERFSAQQFPDLHSELNLSSLELGDSALYFCASSVPSSVATSSYNEQFFGPGTRLTVL.

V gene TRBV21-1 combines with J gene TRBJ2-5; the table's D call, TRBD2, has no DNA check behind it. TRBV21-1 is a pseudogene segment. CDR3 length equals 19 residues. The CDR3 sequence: CASSKARHLGRRDEETQYF. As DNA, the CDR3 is TGTGCCAGCAGCAAAGCGCGTCATTTGGGACGGAGGGACGAAGAGACCCAGTACTTC.

The CDR3 is CASSVEGLSYEQYF. The CDR3 bases are TGTGCCAGCAGTGTTGAGGGCCTTTCCTACGAGCAGTACTTC. The chain joins TRBV2 to TRBJ2-7; a possible D gene is TRBD2 (5 bases). CDR1 is SNHLY, CDR2 FYNNEI, per germline. V was clipped by 4 bases and J by 1 base, with 11 bases between them. The CDR3 has 14 residues. Together with reference TRBV2 and TRBJ2-7, the CDR3 gives the full variable domain: EPEVTQTPSHQVTQMGQEVILRCVPISNHLYFYWYRQILGQKVEFLVSFYNNEISEKSEIFDDQFSVERPDGSNFTLKIRSTKLEDSAMYFCASSVEGLSYEQYFGPGTRLTVT.

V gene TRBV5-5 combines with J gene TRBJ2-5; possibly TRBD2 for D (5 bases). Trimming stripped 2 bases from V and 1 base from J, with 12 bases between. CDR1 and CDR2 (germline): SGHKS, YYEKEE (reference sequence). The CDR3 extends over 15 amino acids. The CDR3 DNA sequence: TGTGCCAGCAGCTTTAAGGACGGGGTCCAAGAGACCCAGTACTTC. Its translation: CASSFKDGVQETQYF.

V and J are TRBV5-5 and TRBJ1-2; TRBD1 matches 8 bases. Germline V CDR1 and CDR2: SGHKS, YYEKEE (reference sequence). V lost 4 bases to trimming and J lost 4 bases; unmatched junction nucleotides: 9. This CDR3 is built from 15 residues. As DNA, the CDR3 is TGTGCCAGCAGCCTGTATGGACAGGGAGGCTATGGCTACACCTTC. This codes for CASSLYGQGGYGYTF.

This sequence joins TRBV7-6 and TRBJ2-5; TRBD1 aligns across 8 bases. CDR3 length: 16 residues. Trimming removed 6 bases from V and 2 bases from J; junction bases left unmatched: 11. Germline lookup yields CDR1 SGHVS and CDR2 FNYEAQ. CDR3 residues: CASSRQGPLPQETQYF. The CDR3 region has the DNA TGTGCCAGCAGTCGACAGGGGCCCCTCCCTCAAGAGACCCAGTACTTC.

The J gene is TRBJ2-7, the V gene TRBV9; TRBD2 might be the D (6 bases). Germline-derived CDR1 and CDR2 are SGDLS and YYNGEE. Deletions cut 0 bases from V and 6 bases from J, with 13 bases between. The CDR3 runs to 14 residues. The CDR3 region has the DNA TGTGCCAGCAGCGTAGCTGGGGACTCCCGCGAGCAGTACTTC. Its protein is CASSVAGDSREQYF.

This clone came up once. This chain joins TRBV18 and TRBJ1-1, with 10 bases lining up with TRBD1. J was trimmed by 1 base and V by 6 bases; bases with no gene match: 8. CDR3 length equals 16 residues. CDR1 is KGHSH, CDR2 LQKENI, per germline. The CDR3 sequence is CASSRGQGETNTEAFF. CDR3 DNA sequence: TGTGCCAGCTCTCGAGGACAGGGGGAAACGAACACTGAAGCTTTCTTT.

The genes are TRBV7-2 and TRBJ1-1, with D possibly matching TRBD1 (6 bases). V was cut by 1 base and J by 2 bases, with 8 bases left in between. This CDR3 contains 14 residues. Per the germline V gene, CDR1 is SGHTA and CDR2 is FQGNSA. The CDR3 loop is CASSLGTVNTEAFF. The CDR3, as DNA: TGTGCCAGCAGCTTAGGGACAGTCAACACTGAAGCTTTCTTT.

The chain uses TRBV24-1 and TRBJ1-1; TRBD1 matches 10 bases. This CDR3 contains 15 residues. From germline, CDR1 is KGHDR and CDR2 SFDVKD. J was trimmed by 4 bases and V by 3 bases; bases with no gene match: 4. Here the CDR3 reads CATSDPGQGGTEAFF. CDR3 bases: TGTGCCACCAGTGATCCCGGACAGGGGGGCACTGAAGCTTTCTTT.

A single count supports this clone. The CDR3 reads CASSWGDPGANVLTF. In nucleotides, the CDR3 is TGCGCCAGCAGCTGGGGGGACCCCGGGGCCAACGTCCTGACTTTC. The J gene is TRBJ2-6, the V gene TRBV5-1, with D possibly matching TRBD2 (6 bases). V was shortened by 3 bases and J by 4 bases, with 11 bases between the two germline ends. The germline gives CDR1 SGHRS, CDR2 YFSETQ. The CDR3 extends over 15 amino acids.

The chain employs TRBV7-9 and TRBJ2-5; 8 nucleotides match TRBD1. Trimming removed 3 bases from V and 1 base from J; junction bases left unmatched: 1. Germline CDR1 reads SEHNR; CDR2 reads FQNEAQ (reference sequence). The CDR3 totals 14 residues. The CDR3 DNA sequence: TGTGCCAGCAGCTTCGACAGGGGCCAAGAGACCCAGTACTTC. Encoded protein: CASSFDRGQETQYF.

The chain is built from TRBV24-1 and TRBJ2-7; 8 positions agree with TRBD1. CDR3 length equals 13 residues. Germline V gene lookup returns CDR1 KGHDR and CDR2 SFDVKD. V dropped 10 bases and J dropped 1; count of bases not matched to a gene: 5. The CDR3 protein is CATRGQESYEQYF. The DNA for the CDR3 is TGTGCCACGAGGGGACAGGAGTCCTACGAGCAGTACTTC.

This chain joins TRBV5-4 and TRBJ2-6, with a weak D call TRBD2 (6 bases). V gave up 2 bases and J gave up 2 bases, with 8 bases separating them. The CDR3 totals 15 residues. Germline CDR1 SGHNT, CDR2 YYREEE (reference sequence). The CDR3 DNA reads TGTGCCAGCAGCTTCACGGGGGCTGGGGCCAACGTCCTGACTTTC. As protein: CASSFTGAGANVLTF.

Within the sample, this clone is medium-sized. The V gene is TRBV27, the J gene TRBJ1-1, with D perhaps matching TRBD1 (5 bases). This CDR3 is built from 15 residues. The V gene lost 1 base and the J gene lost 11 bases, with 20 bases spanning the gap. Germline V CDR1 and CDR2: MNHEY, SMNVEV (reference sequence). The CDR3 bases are TGTGCCAGCAGTTTATATGGGCAGGGCGGTAGCGGGGCTTTCTTT. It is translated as CASSLYGQGGSGAFF.

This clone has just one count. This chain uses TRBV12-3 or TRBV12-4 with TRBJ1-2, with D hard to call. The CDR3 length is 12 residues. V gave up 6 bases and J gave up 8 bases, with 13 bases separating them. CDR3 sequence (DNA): TGTGCCAGCAGCTGGGCCAGACCCGGCTACACCTTC. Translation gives CASSWARPGYTF.

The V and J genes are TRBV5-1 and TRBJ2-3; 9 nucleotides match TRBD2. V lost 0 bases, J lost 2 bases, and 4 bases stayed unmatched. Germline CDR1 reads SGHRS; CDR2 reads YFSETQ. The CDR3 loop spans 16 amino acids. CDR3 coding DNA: TGCGCCAGCAGCTTGGTTTCTAGCGGGACCACAGATACGCAGTATTTT. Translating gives CASSLVSSGTTDTQYF.

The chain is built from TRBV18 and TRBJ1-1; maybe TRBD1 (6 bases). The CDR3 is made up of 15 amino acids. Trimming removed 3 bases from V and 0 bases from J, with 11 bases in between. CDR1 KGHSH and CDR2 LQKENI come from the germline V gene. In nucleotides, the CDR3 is TGTGCCAGCTCACCGCTAGGACAGATGAACACTGAAGCTTTCTTT. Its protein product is CASSPLGQMNTEAFF.

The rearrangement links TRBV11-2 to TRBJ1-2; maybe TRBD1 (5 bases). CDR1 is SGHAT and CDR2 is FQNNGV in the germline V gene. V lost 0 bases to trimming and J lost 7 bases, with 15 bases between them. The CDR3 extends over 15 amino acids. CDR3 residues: CASSLDSLGALGYTF. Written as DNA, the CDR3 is TGTGCCAGCAGCTTAGATAGCCTTGGGGCTCTTGGCTACACCTTC.

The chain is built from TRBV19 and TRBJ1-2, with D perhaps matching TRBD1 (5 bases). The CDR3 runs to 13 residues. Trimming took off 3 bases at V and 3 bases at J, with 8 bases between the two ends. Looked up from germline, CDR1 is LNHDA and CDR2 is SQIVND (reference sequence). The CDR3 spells CASSIGGDYGYTF. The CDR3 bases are TGTGCCAGTAGTATCGGGGGTGACTATGGCTACACCTTC.

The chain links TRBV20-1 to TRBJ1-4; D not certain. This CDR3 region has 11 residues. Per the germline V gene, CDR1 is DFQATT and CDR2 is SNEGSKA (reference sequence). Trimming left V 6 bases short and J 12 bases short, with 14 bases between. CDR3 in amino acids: CSAPGFRELFF. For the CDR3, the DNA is TGCAGTGCCCCGGGTTTTCGGGAACTGTTTTTT.

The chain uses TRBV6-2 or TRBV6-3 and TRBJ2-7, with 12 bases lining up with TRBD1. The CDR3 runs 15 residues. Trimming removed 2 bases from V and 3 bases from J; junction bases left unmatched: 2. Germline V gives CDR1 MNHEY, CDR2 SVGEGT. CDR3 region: CASSYGTGGRYEQYF. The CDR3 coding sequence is TGTGCCAGCAGTTACGGGACAGGGGGCCGCTACGAGCAGTACTTC.

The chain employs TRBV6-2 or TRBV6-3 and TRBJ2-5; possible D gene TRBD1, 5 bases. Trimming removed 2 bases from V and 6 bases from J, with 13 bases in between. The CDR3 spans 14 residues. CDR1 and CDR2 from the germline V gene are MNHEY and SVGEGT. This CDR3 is CASSYPDQGQTQYF. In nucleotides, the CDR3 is TGTGCCAGCAGTTACCCCGACCAGGGTCAGACCCAGTACTTC.

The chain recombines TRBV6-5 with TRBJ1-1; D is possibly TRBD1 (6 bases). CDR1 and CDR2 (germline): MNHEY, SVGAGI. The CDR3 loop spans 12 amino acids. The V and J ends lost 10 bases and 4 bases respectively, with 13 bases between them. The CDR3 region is CATSGRGTEAFF. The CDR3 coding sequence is TGTGCCACATCCGGCAGGGGCACTGAAGCTTTCTTT.

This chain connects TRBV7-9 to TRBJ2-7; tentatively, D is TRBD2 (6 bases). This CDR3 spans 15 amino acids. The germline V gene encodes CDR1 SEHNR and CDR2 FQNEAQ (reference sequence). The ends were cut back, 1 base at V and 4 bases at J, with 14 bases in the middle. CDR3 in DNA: TGTGCCAGCAGCTTAGGCCAGGGAGGAATTTACGAGCAGTACTTC. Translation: CASSLGQGGIYEQYF.

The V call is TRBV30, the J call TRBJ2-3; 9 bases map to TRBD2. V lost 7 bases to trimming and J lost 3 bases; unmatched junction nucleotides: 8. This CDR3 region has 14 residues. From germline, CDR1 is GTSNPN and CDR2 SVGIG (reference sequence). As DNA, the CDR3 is TGTGCCTCGCTAGCGGGGTTAAAGACAGATACGCAGTATTTT. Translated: CASLAGLKTDTQYF.